This T cell receptor (beta chain) originates from a study of blood T cell repertoires in COVID-19. Study in general: COVID-19 samples, acute and convalescent, were from the United States, Italy and Spain. In each case, the material was cDNA or gDNA derived from T cells, B-cell-depleted T cells, or PBMCs.

V shed 5 bases and J shed 5 bases, with 12 bases lying between them. This CDR3 has 14 amino acids. Germline V gene lookup returns CDR1 MNHEY and CDR2 SMNVEV (reference sequence). Per the original methods: Amplified reference gene primers provided the basis for estimating nucleated cell counts. Sequencing used immunoSEQ multiplex PCR; TCRdb keeps in-frame clones, though not all of them. D and trimming were read from the DNA, whereas the V and J calls and clone size are those reported in that table. Of roughly 250,000 clones in the sample, around 89% are singletons; the top ten hold about 0.8%. V and J are TRBV27 and TRBJ1-4; D perhaps matches TRBD1 (6 bases). Sequencing was carried out using peripheral blood. This receptor was identified in a man aged 30 to 39 with acute or convalescent COVID-19. The DNA for the CDR3 is TGTGCCAGCAGTGCAGGGACAAGCAATGAAAAACTGTTTTTT. Protein: CASSAGTSNEKLFF.